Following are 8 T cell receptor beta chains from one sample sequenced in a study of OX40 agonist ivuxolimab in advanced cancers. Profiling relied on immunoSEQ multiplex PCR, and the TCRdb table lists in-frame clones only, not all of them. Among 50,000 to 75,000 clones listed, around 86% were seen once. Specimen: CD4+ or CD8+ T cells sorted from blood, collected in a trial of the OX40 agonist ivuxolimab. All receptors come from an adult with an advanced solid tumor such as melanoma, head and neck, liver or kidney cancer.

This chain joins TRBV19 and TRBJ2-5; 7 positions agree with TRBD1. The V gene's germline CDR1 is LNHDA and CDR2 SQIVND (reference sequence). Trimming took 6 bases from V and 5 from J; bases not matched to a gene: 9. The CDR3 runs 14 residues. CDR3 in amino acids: CASRRQGMGETQYF. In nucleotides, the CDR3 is TGTGCCAGTAGGCGACAGGGAATGGGGGAGACCCAGTACTTC. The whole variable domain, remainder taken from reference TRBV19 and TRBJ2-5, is DGGITQSPKYLFRKEGQNVTLSCEQNLNHDAMYWYRQDPGQGLRLIYYSQIVNDFQKGDIAEGYSVSREKKESFPLTVTSAQKNPTAFYLCASRRQGMGETQYFGPGTRLLVL.

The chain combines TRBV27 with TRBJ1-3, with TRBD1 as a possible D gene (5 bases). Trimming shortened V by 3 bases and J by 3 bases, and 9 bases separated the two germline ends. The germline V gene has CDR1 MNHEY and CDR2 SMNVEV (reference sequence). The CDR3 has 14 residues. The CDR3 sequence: CASSFKGDGNTIYF. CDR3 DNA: TGTGCCAGCAGTTTTAAAGGGGATGGAAACACCATATATTTT.

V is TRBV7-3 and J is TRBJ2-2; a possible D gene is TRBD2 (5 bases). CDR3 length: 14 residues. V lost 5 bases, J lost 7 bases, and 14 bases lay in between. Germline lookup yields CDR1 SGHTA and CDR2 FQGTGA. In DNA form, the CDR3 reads TGTGCCAGCAGCCCGGGATCACGCAGCGGGGAGCTGTTTTTT. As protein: CASSPGSRSGELFF.

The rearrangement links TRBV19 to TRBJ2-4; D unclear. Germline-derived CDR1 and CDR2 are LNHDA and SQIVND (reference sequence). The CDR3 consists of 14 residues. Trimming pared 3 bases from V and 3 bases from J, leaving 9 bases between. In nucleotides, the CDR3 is TGTGCCAGTAGTATGGGCGTAAGCAAAAACATTCAGTACTTC. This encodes CASSMGVSKNIQYF.

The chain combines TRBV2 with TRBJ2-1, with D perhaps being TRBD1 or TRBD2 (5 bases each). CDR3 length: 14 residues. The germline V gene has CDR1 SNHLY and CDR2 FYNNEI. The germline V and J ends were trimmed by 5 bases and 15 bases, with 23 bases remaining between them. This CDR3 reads CASSPTGTQLPRFF. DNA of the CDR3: TGTGCCAGCAGTCCCACCGGGACGCAACTACCGAGGTTCTTC.

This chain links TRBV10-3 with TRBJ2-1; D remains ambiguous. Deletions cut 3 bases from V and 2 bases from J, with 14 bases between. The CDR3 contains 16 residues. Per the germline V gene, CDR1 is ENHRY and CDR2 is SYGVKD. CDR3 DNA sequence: TGTGCCATCAGTGACTCGGGTAGCACGACCTACAATGAGCAGTTCTTC. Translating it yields CAISDSGSTTYNEQFF.

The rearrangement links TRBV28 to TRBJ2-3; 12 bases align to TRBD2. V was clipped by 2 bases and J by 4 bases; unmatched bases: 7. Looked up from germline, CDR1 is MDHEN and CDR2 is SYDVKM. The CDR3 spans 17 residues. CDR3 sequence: CASSLGLAGGPPDTQYF. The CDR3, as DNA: TGTGCCAGCAGTTTAGGGCTAGCGGGAGGGCCCCCAGATACGCAGTATTTT.

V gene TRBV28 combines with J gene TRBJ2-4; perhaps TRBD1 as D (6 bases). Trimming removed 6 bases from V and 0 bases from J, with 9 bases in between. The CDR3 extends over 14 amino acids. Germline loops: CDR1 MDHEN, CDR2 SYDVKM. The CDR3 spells CASRTGLAKNIQYF. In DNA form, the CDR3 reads TGTGCCAGCAGAACAGGGTTAGCCAAAAACATTCAGTACTTC. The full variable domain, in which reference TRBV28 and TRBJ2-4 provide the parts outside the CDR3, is DVKVTQSSRYLVKRTGEKVFLECVQDMDHENMFWYRQDPGLGLRLIYFSYDVKMKEKGDIPEGYSVSREKKERFSLILESASTNQTSMYLCASRTGLAKNIQYFGAGTRLSVL.